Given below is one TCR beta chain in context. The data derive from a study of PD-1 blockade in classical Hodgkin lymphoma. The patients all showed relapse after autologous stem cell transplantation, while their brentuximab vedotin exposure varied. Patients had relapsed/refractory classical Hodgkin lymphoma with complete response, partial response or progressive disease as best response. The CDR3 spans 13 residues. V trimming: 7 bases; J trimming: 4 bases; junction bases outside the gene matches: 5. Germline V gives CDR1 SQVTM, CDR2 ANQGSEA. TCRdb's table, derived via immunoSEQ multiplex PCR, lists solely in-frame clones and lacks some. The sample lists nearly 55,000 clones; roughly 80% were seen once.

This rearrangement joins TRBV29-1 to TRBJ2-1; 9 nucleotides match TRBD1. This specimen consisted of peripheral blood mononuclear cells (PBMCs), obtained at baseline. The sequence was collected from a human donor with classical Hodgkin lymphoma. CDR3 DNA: TGCAGCGGAAGCGGGACAGGGTACAATGAGCAGTTCTTC. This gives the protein CSGSGTGYNEQFF.